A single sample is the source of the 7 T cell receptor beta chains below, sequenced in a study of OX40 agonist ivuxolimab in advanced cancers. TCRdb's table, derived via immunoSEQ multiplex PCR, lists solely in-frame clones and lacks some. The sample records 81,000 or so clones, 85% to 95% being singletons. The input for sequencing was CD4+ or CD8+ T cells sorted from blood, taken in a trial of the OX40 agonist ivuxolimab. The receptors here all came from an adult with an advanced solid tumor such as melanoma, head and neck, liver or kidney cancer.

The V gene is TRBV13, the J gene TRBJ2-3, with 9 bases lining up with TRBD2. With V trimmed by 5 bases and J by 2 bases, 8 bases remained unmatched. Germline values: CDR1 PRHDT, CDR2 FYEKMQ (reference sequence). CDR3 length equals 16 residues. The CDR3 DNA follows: TGTGCCAGCAGCCCAAGGGCGGGGGGGATCACAGATACGCAGTATTTT. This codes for CASSPRAGGITDTQYF.

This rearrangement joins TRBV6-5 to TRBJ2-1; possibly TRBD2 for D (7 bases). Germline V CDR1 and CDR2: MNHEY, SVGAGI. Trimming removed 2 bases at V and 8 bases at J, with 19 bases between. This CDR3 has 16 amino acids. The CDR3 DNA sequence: TGTGCCAGCAGTTACAGGTCGGGGGGCGTGTCCCATGAGCAGTTCTTC. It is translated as CASSYRSGGVSHEQFF.

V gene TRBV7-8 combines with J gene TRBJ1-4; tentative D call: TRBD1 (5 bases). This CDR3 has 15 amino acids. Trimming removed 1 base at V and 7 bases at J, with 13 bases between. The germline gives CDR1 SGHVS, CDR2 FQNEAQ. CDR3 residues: CASSLVAGIVEKLFF. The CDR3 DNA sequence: TGTGCCAGCAGCTTAGTAGCAGGGATCGTTGAAAAACTGTTTTTT.

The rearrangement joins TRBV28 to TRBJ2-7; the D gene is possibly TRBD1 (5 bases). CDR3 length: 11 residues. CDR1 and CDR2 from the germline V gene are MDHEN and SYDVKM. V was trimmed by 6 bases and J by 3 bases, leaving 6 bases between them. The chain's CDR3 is CASRDSYEQYF. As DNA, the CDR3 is TGTGCCAGCAGAGACAGCTACGAGCAGTACTTC.

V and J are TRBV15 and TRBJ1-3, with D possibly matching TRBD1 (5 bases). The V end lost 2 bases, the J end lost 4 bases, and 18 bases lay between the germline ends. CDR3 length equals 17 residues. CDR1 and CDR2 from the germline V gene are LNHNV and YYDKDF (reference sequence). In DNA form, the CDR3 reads TGTGCCACCAGCAGAACTAGGGGAGAACGATCCGGAAACACCATATATTTT. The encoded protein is CATSRTRGERSGNTIYF.

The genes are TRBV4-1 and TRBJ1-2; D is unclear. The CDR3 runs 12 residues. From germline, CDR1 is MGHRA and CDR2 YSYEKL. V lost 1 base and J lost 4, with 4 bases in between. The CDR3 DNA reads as TGCGCCAGCAGCCAAGGTCGCTATGGCTACACCTTC. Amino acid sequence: CASSQGRYGYTF.

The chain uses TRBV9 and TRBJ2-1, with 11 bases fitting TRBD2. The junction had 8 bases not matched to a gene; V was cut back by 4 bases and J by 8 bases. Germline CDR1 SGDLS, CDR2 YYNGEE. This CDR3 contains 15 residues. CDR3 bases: TGTGCCAGCAGCCCAGGGTCTAGCGGGAGGCATGAGCAGTTCTTC. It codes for CASSPGSSGRHEQFF.